These 3 T cell receptor beta chains were all obtained from the same sample, sequenced in a study of graft-versus-host responses after intestinal transplantation. Produced via immunoSEQ multiplex PCR; TCRdb's table is partial and in-frame only. The sample has about 25,000 clones; more than 90% are singletons. The sequences come from PBMCs, collected approximately 32 days after intestinal transplant. These receptors all come from a human patient who received an intestinal transplant, so some T cells may come from the graft donor.

The chain is built from TRBV7-9 and TRBJ2-1; 7 bases agree with TRBD2. Germline loops: CDR1 SEHNR, CDR2 FQNEAQ (reference sequence). V lost 5 bases, J lost 4 bases, and 8 bases stayed unmatched. There are 15 residues in the CDR3. The CDR3 DNA sequence: TGTGCCAGCAGCCGAAGGACTAGTGAGTACAATGAGCAGTTCTTC. This sequence encodes CASSRRTSEYNEQFF.

This chain joins TRBV30 and TRBJ2-3; D may be TRBD2 (5 bases). This CDR3 has 16 amino acids. In germline, CDR1 is GTSNPN, CDR2 SVGIG (reference sequence). V dropped 0 bases and J dropped 0 bases, with 13 bases sitting between them. In nucleotides, the CDR3 is TGTGCCTGGAGTGTACGTTGGCGGGCGAGCACAGATACGCAGTATTTT. As protein: CAWSVRWRASTDTQYF.

The J gene is TRBJ2-7, the V gene TRBV10-3, with TRBD1 identical over 8 bases. This CDR3 contains 13 residues. After removal of 6 bases from V and 3 bases from J, the junction contained 4 bases not matched to a gene. CDR1 and CDR2 (germline): ENHRY, SYGVKD. The CDR3 sequence: CAISATGGYEQYF. CDR3 coding DNA: TGTGCCATCAGCGCAACAGGGGGCTACGAGCAGTACTTC.